This TCR beta chain was profiled in a study of control samples from healthy donors and cancer patients. Germline loops: CDR1 SGHRS, CDR2 YFSETQ. V was pared by 0 bases and J by 1 base, with 12 bases between. This CDR3 has 16 amino acids. The protocol was immunoSEQ multiplex PCR, while the TCRdb copy is restricted to in-frame clones and leaves out a portion. The sample has 96,000 or so clones, 85% to 95% seen once. Sequencing was done on a sample of blood. The J gene is TRBJ2-3, the V gene TRBV5-1, with unresolved D. This sequence originates from a man aged 18 to 29 in good health. The CDR3 bases are TGCGCCAGCAGCTTGGCGGGTCGCTATCGCACAGATACGCAGTATTTT. This translates into CASSLAGRYRTDTQYF.